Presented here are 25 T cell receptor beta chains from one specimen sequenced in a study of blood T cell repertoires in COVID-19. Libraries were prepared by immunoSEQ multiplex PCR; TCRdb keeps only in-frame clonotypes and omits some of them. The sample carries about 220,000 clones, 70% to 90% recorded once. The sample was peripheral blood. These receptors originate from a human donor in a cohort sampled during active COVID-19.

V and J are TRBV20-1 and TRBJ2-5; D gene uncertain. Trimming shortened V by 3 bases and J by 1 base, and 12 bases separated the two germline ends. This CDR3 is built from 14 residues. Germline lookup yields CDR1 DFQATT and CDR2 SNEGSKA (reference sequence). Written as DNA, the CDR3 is TGCAGTGCTAGTCTCCGAAGACTCCAAGAGACCCAGTACTTC. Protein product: CSASLRRLQETQYF.

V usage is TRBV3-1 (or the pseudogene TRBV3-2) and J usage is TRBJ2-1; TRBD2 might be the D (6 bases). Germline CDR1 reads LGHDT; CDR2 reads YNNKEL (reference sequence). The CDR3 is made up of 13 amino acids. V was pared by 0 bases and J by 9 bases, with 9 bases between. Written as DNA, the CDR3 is TGTGCCAGCAGCCAAGACCGAGCGGGTGAGCAGTTCTTC. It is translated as CASSQDRAGEQFF.

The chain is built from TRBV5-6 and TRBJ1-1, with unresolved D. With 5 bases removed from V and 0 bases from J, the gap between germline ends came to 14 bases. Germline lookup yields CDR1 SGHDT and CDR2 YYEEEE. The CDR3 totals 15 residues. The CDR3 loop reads CASSLQQRMNTEAFF. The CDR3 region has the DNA TGTGCCAGCAGTCTACAACAGAGAATGAACACTGAAGCTTTCTTT.

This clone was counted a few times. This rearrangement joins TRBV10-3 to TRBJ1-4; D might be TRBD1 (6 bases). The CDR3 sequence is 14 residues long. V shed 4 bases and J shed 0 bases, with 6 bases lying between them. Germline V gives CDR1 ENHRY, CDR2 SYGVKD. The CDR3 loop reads CAISGTATNEKLFF. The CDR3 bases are TGTGCCATCAGTGGGACAGCAACTAATGAAAAACTGTTTTTT.

This CDR3 is CAWSSGQSQYF. CDR3 bases: TGTGCCTGGAGTTCGGGACAGTCGCAGTATTTT. The chain is built from TRBV30 and TRBJ2-3; TRBD1 matches 7 bases. The CDR3 is 11 amino acids. J lost 10 bases, V lost 2 bases, and 3 bases had no gene match. In germline, CDR1 is GTSNPN, CDR2 SVGIG (reference sequence).

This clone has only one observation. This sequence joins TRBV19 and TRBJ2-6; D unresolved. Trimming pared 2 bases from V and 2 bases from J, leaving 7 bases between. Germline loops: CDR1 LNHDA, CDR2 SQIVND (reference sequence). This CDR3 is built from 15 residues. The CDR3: CASSISRTGANVLTF. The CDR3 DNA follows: TGTGCCAGTAGTATAAGCAGGACTGGGGCCAACGTCCTGACTTTC.

The CDR3: CASSLSGANVLTF. DNA of the CDR3: TGTGCCAGCAGCCTCTCTGGGGCCAACGTCCTGACTTTC. The V and J genes are TRBV6-5 and TRBJ2-6; unclear D gene. Germline CDR1 MNHEY, CDR2 SVGAGI. V was trimmed by 6 bases and J by 0 bases, leaving 3 bases between them. The length of the CDR3 is 13 residues.

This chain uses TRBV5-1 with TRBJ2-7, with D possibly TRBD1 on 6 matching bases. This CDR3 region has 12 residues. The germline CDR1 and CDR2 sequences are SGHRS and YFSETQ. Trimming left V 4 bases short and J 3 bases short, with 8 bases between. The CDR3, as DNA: TGCGCCAGCAGCCCACAGGGCTACGAGCAGTACTTC. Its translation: CASSPQGYEQYF.

The CDR3 DNA is TGTGCCAGCAGCCAAAGAGGCCGGAACACTGAAGCTTTCTTT. Translation: CASSQRGRNTEAFF. V usage is TRBV5-4 and J usage is TRBJ1-1, with no clear D. With 4 bases removed from V and 1 base from J, the gap between germline ends came to 11 bases. Germline V gives CDR1 SGHNT, CDR2 YYREEE (reference sequence). The CDR3 loop spans 14 amino acids.

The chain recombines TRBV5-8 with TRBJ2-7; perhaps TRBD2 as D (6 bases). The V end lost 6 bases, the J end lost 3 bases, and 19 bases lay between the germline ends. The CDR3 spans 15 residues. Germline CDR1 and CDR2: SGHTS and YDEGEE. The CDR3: CASNPDSGALYEQYF. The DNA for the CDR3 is TGTGCCAGCAACCCCGATAGCGGAGCCCTCTACGAGCAGTACTTC.

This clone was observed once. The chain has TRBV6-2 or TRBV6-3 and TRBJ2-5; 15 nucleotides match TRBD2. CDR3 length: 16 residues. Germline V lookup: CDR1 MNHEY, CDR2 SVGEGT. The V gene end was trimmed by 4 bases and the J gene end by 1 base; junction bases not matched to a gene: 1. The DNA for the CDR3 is TGTGCCAGCAGTTGGACTAGCGGGGGGGTCCAAGAGACCCAGTACTTC. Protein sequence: CASSWTSGGVQETQYF.

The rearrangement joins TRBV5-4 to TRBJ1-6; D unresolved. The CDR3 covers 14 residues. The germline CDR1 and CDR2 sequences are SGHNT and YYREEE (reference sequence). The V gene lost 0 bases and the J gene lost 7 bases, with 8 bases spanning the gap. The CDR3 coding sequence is TGTGCCAGCAGCTTGGAACGGGAGAATTCACCCCTCCACTTT. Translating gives CASSLERENSPLHF. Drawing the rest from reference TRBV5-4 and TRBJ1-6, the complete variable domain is ETGVTQSPTHLIKTRGQQVTLRCSSQSGHNTVSWYQQALGQGPQFIFQYYREEENGRGNFPPRFSGLQFPNYSSELNVNALELDDSALYLCASSLERENSPLHFGNGTRLTVT.

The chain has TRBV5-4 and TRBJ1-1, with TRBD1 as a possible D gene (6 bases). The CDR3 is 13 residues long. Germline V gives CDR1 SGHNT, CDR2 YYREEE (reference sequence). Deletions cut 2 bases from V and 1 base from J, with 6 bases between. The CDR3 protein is CASSLQGNTEAFF. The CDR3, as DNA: TGTGCCAGCAGCTTACAGGGGAACACTGAAGCTTTCTTT.

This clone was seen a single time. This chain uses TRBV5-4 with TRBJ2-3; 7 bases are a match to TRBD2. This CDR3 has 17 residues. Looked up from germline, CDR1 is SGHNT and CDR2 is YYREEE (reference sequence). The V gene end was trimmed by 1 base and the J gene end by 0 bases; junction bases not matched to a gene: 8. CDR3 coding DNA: TGTGCCAGCAGCTTGTTGCTAGCGGAAACTAGCACAGATACGCAGTATTTT. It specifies CASSLLLAETSTDTQYF.

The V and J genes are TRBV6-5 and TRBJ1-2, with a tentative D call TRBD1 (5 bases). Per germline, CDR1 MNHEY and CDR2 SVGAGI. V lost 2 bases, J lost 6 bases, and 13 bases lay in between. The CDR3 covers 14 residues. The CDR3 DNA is TGTGCCAGCAGTTACACCGACAGCCGAGATGGCTACACCTTC. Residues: CASSYTDSRDGYTF.

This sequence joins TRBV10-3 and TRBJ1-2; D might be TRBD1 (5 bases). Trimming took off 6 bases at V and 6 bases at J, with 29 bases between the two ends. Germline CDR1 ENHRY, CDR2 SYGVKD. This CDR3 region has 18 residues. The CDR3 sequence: CAIREKGEGPSLIHGYTF. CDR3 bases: TGTGCCATCAGAGAGAAAGGGGAAGGTCCGTCCCTTATCCATGGCTACACCTTC.

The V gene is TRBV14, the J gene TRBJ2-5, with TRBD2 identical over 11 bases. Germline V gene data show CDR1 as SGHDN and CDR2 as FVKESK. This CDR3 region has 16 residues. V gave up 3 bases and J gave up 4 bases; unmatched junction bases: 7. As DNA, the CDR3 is TGTGCCAGCAGCCAGGACACACTAGCGGGGGTAGAGACCCAGTACTTC. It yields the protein CASSQDTLAGVETQYF.

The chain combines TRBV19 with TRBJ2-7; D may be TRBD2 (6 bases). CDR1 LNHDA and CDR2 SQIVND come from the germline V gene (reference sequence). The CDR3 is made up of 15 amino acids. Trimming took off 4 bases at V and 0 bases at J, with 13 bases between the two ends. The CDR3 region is CASSRGRTGSYEQYF. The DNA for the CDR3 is TGTGCCAGTAGTAGGGGGAGGACGGGCTCCTACGAGCAGTACTTC. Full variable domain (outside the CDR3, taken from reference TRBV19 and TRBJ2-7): DGGITQSPKYLFRKEGQNVTLSCEQNLNHDAMYWYRQDPGQGLRLIYYSQIVNDFQKGDIAEGYSVSREKKESFPLTVTSAQKNPTAFYLCASSRGRTGSYEQYFGPGTRLTVT.

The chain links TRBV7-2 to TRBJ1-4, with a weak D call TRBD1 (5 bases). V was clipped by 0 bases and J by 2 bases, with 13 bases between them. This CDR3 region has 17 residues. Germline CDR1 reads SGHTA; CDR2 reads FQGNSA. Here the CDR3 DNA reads TGTGCCAGCAGCTTAGCTTCAAGTGGGGGGACTAATGAAAAACTGTTTTTT. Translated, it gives CASSLASSGGTNEKLFF.

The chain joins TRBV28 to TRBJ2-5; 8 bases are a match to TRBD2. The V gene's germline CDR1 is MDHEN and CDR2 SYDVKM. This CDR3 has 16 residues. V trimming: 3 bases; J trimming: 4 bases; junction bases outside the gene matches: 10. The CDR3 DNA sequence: TGTGCCAGCAGTTTGGGTTGGACGGGGGGGCGAGAGACCCAGTACTTC. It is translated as CASSLGWTGGRETQYF.

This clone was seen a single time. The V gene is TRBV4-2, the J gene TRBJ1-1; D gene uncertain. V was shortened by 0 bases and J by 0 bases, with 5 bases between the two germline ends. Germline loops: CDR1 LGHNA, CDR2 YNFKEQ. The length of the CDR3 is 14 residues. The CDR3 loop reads CASSQEVVNTEAFF. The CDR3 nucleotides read TGTGCCAGCAGCCAAGAGGTAGTGAACACTGAAGCTTTCTTT.

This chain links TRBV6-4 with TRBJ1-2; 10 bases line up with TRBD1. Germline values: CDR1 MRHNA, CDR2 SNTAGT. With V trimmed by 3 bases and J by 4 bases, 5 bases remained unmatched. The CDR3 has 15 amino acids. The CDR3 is CASSEGTGEFYGYTF. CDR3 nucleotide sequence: TGTGCCAGCAGTGAAGGGACAGGGGAATTCTATGGCTACACCTTC.

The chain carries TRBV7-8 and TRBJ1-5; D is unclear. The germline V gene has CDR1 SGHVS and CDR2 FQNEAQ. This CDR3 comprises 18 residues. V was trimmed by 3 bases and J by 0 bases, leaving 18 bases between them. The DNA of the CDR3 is TGTGCCAGCAGCTTCTCGCCCGGGAACGGGGATAGCAATCAGCCCCAGCATTTT. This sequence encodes CASSFSPGNGDSNQPQHF.

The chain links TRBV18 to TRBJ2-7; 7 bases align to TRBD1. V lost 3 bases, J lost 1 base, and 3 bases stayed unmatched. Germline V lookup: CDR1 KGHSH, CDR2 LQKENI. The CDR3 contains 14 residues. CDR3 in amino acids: CASSPGTVSYEQYF. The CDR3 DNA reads TGTGCCAGCTCACCCGGGACAGTATCCTACGAGCAGTACTTC.

CDR3 residues: CASSFSVNTEAFF. CDR3 in DNA: TGTGCCAGCAGTTTCTCGGTGAACACTGAAGCTTTCTTT. The chain employs TRBV12-3 or TRBV12-4 and TRBJ1-1; D not resolved. The germline V and J ends were trimmed by 3 bases and 0 bases, with 5 bases remaining between them. CDR3 length equals 13 residues.